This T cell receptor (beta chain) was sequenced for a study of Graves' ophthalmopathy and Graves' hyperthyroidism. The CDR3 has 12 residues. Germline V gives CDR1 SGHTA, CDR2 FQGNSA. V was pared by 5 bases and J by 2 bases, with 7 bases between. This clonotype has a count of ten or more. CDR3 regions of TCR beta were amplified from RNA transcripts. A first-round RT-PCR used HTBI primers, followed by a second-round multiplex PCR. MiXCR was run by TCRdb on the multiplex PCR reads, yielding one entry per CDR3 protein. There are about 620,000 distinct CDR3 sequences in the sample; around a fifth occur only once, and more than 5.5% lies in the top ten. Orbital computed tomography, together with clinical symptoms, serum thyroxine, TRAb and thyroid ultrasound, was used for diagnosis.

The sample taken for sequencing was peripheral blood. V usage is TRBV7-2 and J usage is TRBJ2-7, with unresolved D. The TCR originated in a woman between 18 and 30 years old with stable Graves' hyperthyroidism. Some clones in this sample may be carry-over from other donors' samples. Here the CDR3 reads CASSPHPYEQYF. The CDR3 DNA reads TGTGCCAGCAGCCCCCATCCCTACGAGCAGTACTTC.